The 27 T cell receptor delta chains listed next were all sequenced from one sample in a study of Vδ1+ human thymocytes. Extracted RNA was reverse transcribed into cDNA. The CDR3 regions were amplified by multiplex PCR from V-gene primers to a constant-region primer. TCRdb fed the multiplex PCR reads into CATT to redo clone calling. Of 80,000 or so delta-chain clones listed, approximately 37% are singletons. Their antigen targets remain unknown. Points from the study as a whole: In the thymus, TRG and TRD repertoires looked highly polyclonal with Gaussian CDR3 lengths.

The sequencing input was Vdelta1+ gamma-delta thymocytes from the thymus. Specified subset: FACS-sorted CD3+ TCRalphabeta- TCRVdelta1+ TCRVdelta2- thymocytes. These receptors came from a boy less than two years old who had congenital heart surgery.

V is TRDV1 and J is TRDJ1; D call uncertain. The CDR3 runs 17 residues. Trimming shortened V by 3 bases and J by 1 base, and 18 bases separated the two germline ends. The germline gives CDR1 TSWWSYY, CDR2 QGS. The CDR3 loop is CALGDYSRLRSTDKLIF. CDR3 nucleotide sequence: TGTGCTCTTGGGGATTATTCCCGCCTCAGAAGCACCGATAAACTCATCTTT.

In the case of this clone: Compared with germline, one end of the junction differs, possibly owing to a read error. This chain connects TRDV1 to TRDJ1, with TRDD2 matching 9 bases. The CDR3 loop spans 25 amino acids. Germline V gene sequence: CDR1 TSWWSYY, CDR2 QGS. The CDR3 region has the DNA TGTGCTCTTGGGGAATACCGAGGCCTGCCTTCCTACGAAAAAGGGATACCTAGTGACACCGATAAACCCATCTTT. Protein: CALGEYRGLPSYEKGIPSDTDKPIF.

This clone has more than one count but fewer than ten. The rearrangement joins TRDV1 to TRDJ1; D uncertain. V lost 3 bases to trimming and J lost 0 bases, with 23 bases between them. The CDR3 runs to 19 residues. Per the germline V gene, CDR1 is TSWWSYY and CDR2 is QGS. The CDR3 DNA reads as TGTGCTCTTGGGGACTACCTCGAAGGAGGCATCCAGTACACCGATAAACTCATCTTT. It is translated as CALGDYLEGGIQYTDKLIF.

The chain has TRDV1 and TRDJ1, with a possible D match to TRDD3 (5 bases). V dropped 4 bases and J dropped 1 base, with 13 bases sitting between them. The CDR3 is 15 residues long. The germline gives CDR1 TSWWSYY, CDR2 QGS. The chain's CDR3 is CALGGPPGSTDKLIF. CDR3 bases: TGTGCTCTTGGGGGACCCCCTGGGTCCACCGATAAACTCATCTTT.

V gene TRDV1 combines with J gene TRDJ1, with 9 bases matching TRDD2. The CDR3 totals 22 residues. V trimming: 0 bases; J trimming: 0 bases; junction bases outside the gene matches: 20. In germline, CDR1 is TSWWSYY, CDR2 QGS. For the CDR3, the DNA is TGTGCTCTTGGGGAACTAGGGGCCTTCCTACAATCCCTTACGCCTAACACCGATAAACTCATCTTT. Translation: CALGELGAFLQSLTPNTDKLIF.

The chain uses TRDV2 and TRDJ3; 13 bases fit TRDD3. The CDR3 has 24 amino acids. Per germline, CDR1 GEAIGNYY and CDR2 EKD. V lost 5 bases and J lost 0; bases outside the gene matches: 21. The CDR3 here is CACATLHPYWGIRGSSWDTRQMFF. In nucleotides, the CDR3 is TGTGCCTGTGCCACTCTCCATCCGTACTGGGGGATACGTGGGAGCTCCTGGGACACCCGACAGATGTTTTTC.

This clone was observed a handful of times. This chain uses TRDV1 with TRDJ2; D ambiguous. V dropped 1 base and J dropped 0 bases, with 21 bases sitting between them. Germline CDR1 reads TSWWSYY; CDR2 reads QGS. CDR3 length: 20 amino acids. CDR3: CALGERSLGGPPALTAQLFF. CDR3 nucleotide sequence: TGTGCTCTTGGGGAACGGTCCTTGGGCGGGCCCCCTGCTTTGACAGCACAACTCTTCTTT.

This clone is a singleton in its sample. The rearrangement uses TRDV1 and TRDJ1; 10 positions agree with TRDD3. After removal of 3 bases from V and 3 bases from J, the junction contained 16 bases not matched to a gene. CDR3 length equals 19 residues. CDR1 is TSWWSYY and CDR2 is QGS in the germline V gene. CDR3 in amino acids: CALGDFPGTGGLGADKLIF. The DNA for the CDR3 is TGTGCTCTTGGGGACTTTCCCGGTACTGGGGGATTGGGTGCCGATAAACTCATCTTT.

The rearrangement links TRDV1 to TRDJ1; 7 nucleotides line up with TRDD3. The CDR3 extends over 22 amino acids. V was clipped by 4 bases and J by 0 bases; unmatched bases: 26. Germline V gene lookup returns CDR1 TSWWSYY and CDR2 QGS. The CDR3 reads CALGGYIPVSLPGGPYTDKLIF. CDR3 DNA sequence: TGTGCTCTTGGGGGCTACATTCCAGTGTCATTACCTGGGGGCCCGTACACCGATAAACTCATCTTT.

This clone has more than one count but fewer than ten. The chain couples TRDV1 to TRDJ1, with 9 nucleotides matching TRDD3. This CDR3 is built from 18 residues. The ends lost 3 bases at V and 0 bases at J; junction bases unmatched: 11. The germline V gene has CDR1 TSWWSYY and CDR2 QGS. The CDR3 spells CALGDHYRLGDHTDKLIF. In DNA form, the CDR3 reads TGTGCTCTTGGGGACCACTACCGCCTGGGGGATCACACCGATAAACTCATCTTT.

With respect to this clone: Germline is not matched at one junction end, which may reflect a read error. The rearrangement uses TRDV1 and TRDJ1, with D perhaps TRDD3 (6 bases). The CDR3 contains 15 residues. Germline CDR1 TSWWSYY, CDR2 QGS. CDR3: CAPGVLSGDGGKLIF. CDR3 DNA: TGTGCTCCTGGGGTCCTATCTGGGGATGGCGGTAAACTCATCTTT.

This clone was seen a handful of times. The chain couples TRDV1 to TRDJ1, with 9 bases lining up with TRDD3. This CDR3 has 20 amino acids. Germline values: CDR1 TSWWSYY, CDR2 QGS. V shed 0 bases and J 0 bases; nucleotides not matched to a gene: 14. The CDR3 DNA follows: TGTGCTCTTGGGGAACTGCCAGGGTGGGGGATAGTATGGGACACCGATAAACTCATCTTT. Its protein product is CALGELPGWGIVWDTDKLIF.

The J gene is TRDJ1, the V gene TRDV1; 9 bases are a match to TRDD3. Looked up from germline, CDR1 is TSWWSYY and CDR2 is QGS. This CDR3 is 18 amino acids long. V lost 1 base and J lost 2; bases outside the gene matches: 11. CDR3 sequence reads: CALGERLLGGYYTDKLIF. DNA for the CDR3: TGTGCTCTTGGGGAACGCCTTCTTGGGGGATATTATACCGATAAACTCATCTTT.

This rearrangement joins TRDV2 to TRDJ3; a weak D match, TRDD3 (5 bases). Germline V CDR1 and CDR2: GEAIGNYY, EKD. Trimming left V 1 base short and J 0 bases short, with 18 bases between. The CDR3 contains 20 residues. For the CDR3, the DNA is TGTGCCTGTGACACGGTGGGGTCACGCCACGTCTCCTGGGACACCCGACAGATGTTTTTC. Translation: CACDTVGSRHVSWDTRQMFF.

The V and J genes are TRDV1 and TRDJ1, with 10 positions matching TRDD3. The CDR3 loop spans 23 amino acids. CDR1 is TSWWSYY, CDR2 QGS, per germline. Trimming removed 5 bases from V and 0 bases from J; junction bases left unmatched: 27. CDR3 region: CALGSFRQGPYWGISLYTDKLIF. The DNA of the CDR3 is TGTGCTCTTGGGTCATTTAGGCAGGGTCCTTACTGGGGGATCAGCCTGTACACCGATAAACTCATCTTT.

Turning to this clone: Other DNA sequences in the sample encode the same CDR3. This chain links TRDV1 with TRDJ1, with a tentative D call TRDD3 (5 bases). CDR3 length: 17 residues. Deletions cut 1 base from V and 0 bases from J, with 15 bases between. Germline V gene lookup returns CDR1 TSWWSYY and CDR2 QGS. CDR3 protein: CALGEPLLGVDTDKLIF. The DNA for the CDR3 is TGTGCTCTTGGGGAACCCTTACTTGGGGTCGACACCGATAAACTCATCTTT.

The gene calls are TRDV1 and TRDJ1, with D unclear. Germline V gene data show CDR1 as TSWWSYY and CDR2 as QGS. Trimming took 1 base from V and 4 from J, leaving 31 bases between them. The CDR3 has 21 residues. The CDR3: CALGEQPAEDALVGRGDKLIF. The CDR3 bases are TGTGCTCTTGGGGAACAACCGGCAGAGGACGCCCTGGTCGGGCGGGGCGATAAACTCATCTTT.

V usage is TRDV1 and J usage is TRDJ1; 12 bases fit TRDD3. Per the germline V gene, CDR1 is TSWWSYY and CDR2 is QGS. The V and J ends lost 3 bases and 8 bases, in that order; junction bases with no gene match: 16. The CDR3 totals 18 residues. CDR3 nucleotide sequence: TGTGCTCTTGGGGACTCCCGTACTGGGGGATACCCCGAAGGAAAACTCATCTTT. This encodes CALGDSRTGGYPEGKLIF.

This clone was counted a few times. The chain couples TRDV1 to TRDJ1, with TRDD2 as a possible D gene (5 bases). V was cut by 0 bases and J by 7 bases, with 33 bases left in between. This CDR3 is 21 amino acids long. CDR1 TSWWSYY and CDR2 QGS come from the germline V gene. CDR3: CALGELEANLRVPLRAGKLIF. The DNA for the CDR3 is TGTGCTCTTGGGGAACTAGAGGCCAACCTACGCGTACCCCTAAGGGCTGGTAAACTCATCTTT.

The table lists this clone with a few counts. The V and J genes are TRDV2 and TRDJ1; D unresolved. Trimming took 3 bases from V and 0 from J, leaving 16 bases between them. Germline lookup yields CDR1 GEAIGNYY and CDR2 EKD. The CDR3 is made up of 16 amino acids. CDR3 amino acids: CACDSDYKQYTDKLIF. The CDR3, as DNA: TGTGCCTGTGACTCTGATTACAAACAGTACACCGATAAACTCATCTTT.

The chain employs TRDV1 and TRDJ1; 8 positions match TRDD3. Germline trimming cut 3 bases from V and 0 bases from J; bases unmatched to any gene: 6. CDR1 is TSWWSYY, CDR2 QGS, per germline. The length of the CDR3 is 16 residues. The CDR3 reads CALGEVYWGDTDKLIF. CDR3 bases: TGTGCTCTTGGGGAGGTTTACTGGGGGGACACCGATAAACTCATCTTT.

The rearrangement uses TRDV2 and TRDJ1, with 10 nucleotides matching TRDD3. Trimming removed 3 bases from V and 1 base from J; junction bases left unmatched: 4. Germline lookup yields CDR1 GEAIGNYY and CDR2 EKD. The CDR3 is 15 residues long. CDR3 DNA: TGTGCCTGTGACTTTGGGGGATACAGCACCGATAAACTCATCTTT. This gives the protein CACDFGGYSTDKLIF.

A few counts support this clone. V is TRDV1 and J is TRDJ1, with 9 bases that match TRDD3. After removal of 1 base from V and 0 bases from J, the junction contained 18 bases not matched to a gene. Germline assignment: CDR1 TSWWSYY and CDR2 QGS. This CDR3 is built from 21 residues. The chain's CDR3 is CALGERRDPYWGTAYTDKLIF. The CDR3 DNA reads TGTGCTCTTGGGGAACGTCGGGACCCGTACTGGGGGACTGCGTACACCGATAAACTCATCTTT.

The rearrangement uses TRDV1 and TRDJ1, with 11 bases fitting TRDD3. The CDR3 loop spans 15 amino acids. Germline V lookup: CDR1 TSWWSYY, CDR2 QGS. With V trimmed by 5 bases and J by 9 bases, 11 bases remained unmatched. Here the CDR3 reads CALGSLSWGIPQLIF. CDR3 nucleotides: TGTGCTCTTGGGTCCCTTTCCTGGGGGATACCCCAACTCATCTTT.

This clone was seen a handful of times. The chain has TRDV1 and TRDJ1, with 7 bases lining up with TRDD3. The V gene's germline CDR1 is TSWWSYY and CDR2 QGS. Losses at the gene ends were 6 bases for V and 8 bases for J; bases not matched to a gene: 15. The length of the CDR3 is 15 residues. The chain's CDR3 is CALGRPGDQEQKLIF. CDR3 DNA sequence: TGTGCTCTTGGAAGGCCGGGGGATCAGGAGCAGAAACTCATCTTT.

This clone was counted between two and nine times. The chain couples TRDV1 to TRDJ1, with 12 nucleotides matching TRDD3. Germline CDR1 is TSWWSYY and CDR2 is QGS. The CDR3 runs to 21 residues. Trimming took 3 bases from V and 0 from J; bases not matched to a gene: 17. The CDR3 sequence: CALGDPSSSWGIRPYTDKLIF. The CDR3 bases are TGTGCTCTTGGGGACCCTTCTTCCTCCTGGGGGATACGCCCGTACACCGATAAACTCATCTTT.

V is TRDV2 and J is TRDJ1, with 7 bases identical to TRDD3. Per the germline V gene, CDR1 is GEAIGNYY and CDR2 is EKD. The CDR3 has 17 amino acids. J was trimmed by 0 bases and V by 0 bases; bases with no gene match: 9. DNA for the CDR3: TGTGCCTGTGACACCGAATACTGGGGACAAGACACCGATAAACTCATCTTT. Its protein is CACDTEYWGQDTDKLIF.